Given below is one T cell receptor beta chain in context. The target antigen is unknown. The data stem from a study of Ad26.COV2.S vaccination and SARS-CoV-2 variants. Study-level results: It was found that vaccine and placebo recipients had similar non-spike TCR breadth. Spike-specific TCR breadth was greater in vaccine than placebo recipients.

Treatment specified: some 20 received Ad26.COV2.S at low or high dose, single or two shots; roughly five received placebo; per-sample allocation not given. After the first vaccine or placebo injection, samples were drawn on day 63. Donation came from an adult in Boston who was aged 18-55 years. Clones were read by immunoSEQ multiplex PCR, and TCRdb kept only the in-frame ones, dropping some. The repertoire holds 440,000 or so clones, with roughly 87% as singletons. V gave up 0 bases and J gave up 4 bases; unmatched junction bases: 7. The CDR3 sequence is 17 residues long. Germline CDR1 MDHEN, CDR2 SYDVKM.

V gene TRBV28 combines with J gene TRBJ1-5; 9 positions match TRBD1. Sequenced here: peripheral blood, sampled in a trial of Ad26.COV2.S vaccine versus placebo. The receptor's source is a person between 18 and 65 years old who received the Ad26.COV2.S COVID-19 vaccine or a placebo. The CDR3 nucleotides read TGTGCCAGCAGTTTATGGGGGACAGGGCCCTTGAATCAGCCCCAGCATTTT. Protein: CASSLWGTGPLNQPQHF.